This TCR beta chain is drawn from a study of T cells after yellow fever vaccination. Whole-study results and caveats: By day 5 rather than day 15, the secondary response had peaked, though it was weaker. At about 97% for CD4 and roughly 87% for CD8, most primary-vaccination clones showed up again after the booster.

One entry per CDR3 protein results from TCRdb running MiXCR on the 5' RACE reads. The data hold about 85,000 distinct CDR3 sequences, with roughly 14% observed a single time. This TCR came from a man aged 18 to 30 who received the YFV17D yellow fever vaccine. The starting material was CD8+ T cells not binding an NS4B(214-222) dextramer, sorted from PBMCs, obtained 21 days after the first yellow fever vaccination.

CDR3 sequence: CASSTTRDIYNSPLHF. The CDR3, as DNA: TGTGCCAGCAGCACTACCCGGGACATTTATAATTCACCCCTCCACTTT. The V call is TRBV7-9, the J call TRBJ1-6, with D possibly TRBD1 on 6 matching bases. Trimming pared 5 bases from V and 4 bases from J, leaving 15 bases between. The CDR3 is made up of 16 amino acids. Per the germline V gene, CDR1 is SEHNR and CDR2 is FQNEAQ (reference sequence).